Listed below are T cell receptor beta chains from one sample, sequenced in a study of OX40 agonist ivuxolimab in advanced cancers. TCRdb's table, derived via immunoSEQ multiplex PCR, lists solely in-frame clones and lacks some. The repertoire holds nearly 90,000 clones, approximately 87% seen once, with 1.5% to 2% in the top ten. This specimen was CD4+ or CD8+ T cells sorted from blood, taken in a trial of the OX40 agonist ivuxolimab. The origin of the receptors is an adult with an advanced solid tumor such as melanoma, head and neck, liver or kidney cancer. Each CDR3 is given with its conserved first and last residue. Each record gives: J gene, V gene, clone size, D gene, CDR3 protein, CDR3 DNA. The D gene is left open where the match is weak. Rows give clone size only sometimes, using once, few, many, or a class for an expanded clone.

j_call: TRBJ1-1; v_call: TRBV5-1; clone_size: -; d_call: -; cdr3_aa: CASSLSPGDGAFF; cdr3_nt: TGCGCCAGCAGCTTGTCTCCAGGGGACGGGGCTTTCTTT
j_call: TRBJ2-3; v_call: TRBV25-1; clone_size: -; d_call: -; cdr3_aa: CASSEYKGGTDTQYF; cdr3_nt: TGTGCCAGCAGTGAATATAAAGGGGGCACAGATACGCAGTATTTT
j_call: TRBJ2-5; v_call: TRBV5-4; clone_size: -; d_call: -; cdr3_aa: CASSLDLARVQETQYF; cdr3_nt: TGTGCCAGCAGCTTGGATCTGGCCAGGGTACAAGAGACCCAGTACTTC
j_call: TRBJ2-3; v_call: TRBV4-1; clone_size: few; d_call: TRBD2; cdr3_aa: CASSQDGSGSTTDTQYF; cdr3_nt: TGCGCCAGCAGCCAAGATGGGAGCGGGAGCACCACAGATACGCAGTATTTT
j_call: TRBJ1-5; v_call: TRBV4-2; clone_size: few; d_call: -; cdr3_aa: CASSREGQDNQPQHF; cdr3_nt: TGTGCCAGCAGCCGGGAGGGGCAGGACAATCAGCCCCAGCATTTT
j_call: TRBJ2-7; v_call: TRBV5-6; clone_size: -; d_call: -; cdr3_aa: CASSRKVYEQYF; cdr3_nt: TGTGCCAGCAGCCGAAAAGTCTACGAGCAGTACTTC
j_call: TRBJ2-7; v_call: TRBV21-1; clone_size: -; d_call: -; cdr3_aa: CASSKGGLDSNEQYF; cdr3_nt: TGTGCCAGCAGCAAAGGGGGACTAGATTCTAACGAGCAGTACTTC
j_call: TRBJ2-4; v_call: TRBV6-5; clone_size: -; d_call: -; cdr3_aa: CASSYSSGIRNIQYF; cdr3_nt: TGTGCCAGCAGTTACTCGTCGGGGATTCGAAACATTCAGTACTTC
j_call: TRBJ2-5; v_call: TRBV7-9; clone_size: -; d_call: TRBD2; cdr3_aa: CASSWRGDLETQYF; cdr3_nt: TGTGCCAGCAGCTGGCGGGGGGACCTGGAGACCCAGTACTTC
j_call: TRBJ2-7; v_call: TRBV19; clone_size: -; d_call: -; cdr3_aa: CASSMTVSYEQYF; cdr3_nt: TGTGCCAGTAGTATGACAGTGTCTTACGAGCAGTACTTC
j_call: TRBJ1-2; v_call: TRBV10-3; clone_size: -; d_call: TRBD1; cdr3_aa: CAISGGGGQVGDLTNYGYTF; cdr3_nt: TGTGCCATCAGTGGGGGGGGAGGACAGGTCGGAGATTTAACTAACTATGGCTACACCTTC